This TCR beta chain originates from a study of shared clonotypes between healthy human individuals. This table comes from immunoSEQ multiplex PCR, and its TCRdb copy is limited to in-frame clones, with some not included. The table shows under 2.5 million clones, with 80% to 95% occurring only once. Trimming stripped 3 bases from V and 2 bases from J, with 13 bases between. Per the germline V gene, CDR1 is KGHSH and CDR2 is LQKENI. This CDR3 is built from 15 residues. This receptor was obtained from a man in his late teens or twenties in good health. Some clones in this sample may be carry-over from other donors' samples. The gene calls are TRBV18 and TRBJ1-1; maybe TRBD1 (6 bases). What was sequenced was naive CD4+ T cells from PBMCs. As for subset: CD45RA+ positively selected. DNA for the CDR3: TGTGCCAGCTCACCGAGACAGGCTTCAAACACTGAAGCTTTCTTT. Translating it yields CASSPRQASNTEAFF. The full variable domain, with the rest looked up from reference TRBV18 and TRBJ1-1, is NAGVMQNPRHLVRRRGQEARLRCSPMKGHSHVYWYRQLPEEGLKFMVYLQKENIIDESGMPKERFSAEFPKEGPSILRIQQVVRGDSAAYFCASSPRQASNTEAFFGQGTRLTVV.